This T cell receptor (beta chain) was recorded in a study of beta chain features in type 1 diabetes. Study observations and caveats: Fewer junction insertions and more nucleotide deletions appeared in type 1 diabetes patients. Among all four CD4+ subsets, Type 1 diabetes patients had TCRB CDR3s that were moderately but significantly shorter. Possibly, sequencing cDNA over-represented cells that had high TCR expression levels.

CD4+ cells of the naive, central memory, regulatory and stem cell-like memory types were sorted via CD45RO/CCR7/CD25/CD127/CD95/CD27. V lost 5 bases and J lost 4, with 14 bases in between. This CDR3 comprises 14 residues. Germline V gene sequence: CDR1 MNHEY, CDR2 SMNVEV (reference sequence). A word on this clone: Its specificity is not known.

Expressed TCRB transcripts were sequenced after all isolated RNA was converted to cDNA. Reads from naive, central memory and regulatory T cell samples averaged roughly 3.6 million. This table comes from immunoSEQ multiplex PCR, and its TCRdb copy is limited to in-frame clones, with some not included. The sample contains over 200,000 clones, about a tenth of which appear only once. Source material: naive CD4+ T cells from blood. The V call is TRBV27, the J call TRBJ1-2; no reliable D call. The clonotype originates from a man aged 25-45 years with type 1 diabetes. CDR3 protein: CASSGNDGLYGYTF. Written as DNA, the CDR3 is TGTGCCAGCAGTGGGAACGACGGACTCTATGGCTACACCTTC.